This is a list of T cell receptor beta chains from one sample in a study of T cell responses to AZD1222 COVID-19 vaccine. Measured with immunoSEQ multiplex PCR; TCRdb has only the in-frame clones, and not every one. In the table there are more than 70,000 clones, 70% to 90% of which are singletons. Sequencing was performed on peripheral blood, taken on day 0 of MenACWY control vaccination. These TCRs come from an adult in good health. Each CDR3 is given with its conserved first and last residue. A D gene is named only where the DNA matches it firmly. Size is omitted from some rows. Given values are once, few, many or a class for expanded clones.

j_call: TRBJ2-7
clone_size: .
d_call: .
v_call: TRBV11-3
cdr3_aa: CASSLAQQGSYEQYF
cdr3_nt: TGTGCCAGCAGCTTAGCTCAGCAGGGCTCCTACGAGCAGTACTTC

j_call: TRBJ1-5
clone_size: .
d_call: .
v_call: TRBV6-2/TRBV6-3
cdr3_aa: CASSYRVGNQPQHF
cdr3_nt: TGTGCCAGCAGTTACAGGGTCGGCAATCAGCCCCAGCATTTT

j_call: TRBJ1-2
clone_size: many
d_call: .
v_call: TRBV19
cdr3_aa: CASKTNYGYTF
cdr3_nt: TGTGCCAGTAAGACTAACTATGGCTACACCTTC

j_call: TRBJ2-3
clone_size: .
d_call: .
v_call: TRBV5-6
cdr3_aa: CASSLAISTDTQYF
cdr3_nt: TGTGCCAGCAGCTTGGCGATTAGCACAGATACGCAGTATTTT

j_call: TRBJ1-4
clone_size: .
d_call: TRBD1
v_call: TRBV12-3/TRBV12-4
cdr3_aa: CASRGQGVGKLFF
cdr3_nt: TGTGCCAGCAGAGGGCAGGGGGTCGGAAAACTGTTTTTT

j_call: TRBJ2-3
clone_size: .
d_call: .
v_call: TRBV5-4
cdr3_aa: CASSLSTDTQYF
cdr3_nt: TGTGCCAGCAGCTTGAGCACAGATACGCAGTATTTT

j_call: TRBJ1-1
clone_size: .
d_call: .
v_call: TRBV11-2
cdr3_aa: CASSINTEAFF
cdr3_nt: TGTGCCAGCAGCATCAACACTGAAGCTTTCTTT

j_call: TRBJ2-1
clone_size: .
d_call: TRBD2
v_call: TRBV29-1
cdr3_aa: CSVEASTSGAYYNEQFF
cdr3_nt: TGCAGCGTTGAAGCTTCGACTAGCGGGGCCTACTACAATGAGCAGTTCTTC

j_call: TRBJ1-2
clone_size: .
d_call: TRBD1
v_call: TRBV6-1
cdr3_aa: CASSWTGGNYGYTF
cdr3_nt: TGTGCCAGCAGCTGGACAGGGGGCAACTATGGCTACACCTTC

j_call: TRBJ1-1
clone_size: .
d_call: .
v_call: TRBV5-1
cdr3_aa: CASSFTGGTEAFF
cdr3_nt: TGCGCCAGCAGCTTTACGGGTGGTACTGAAGCTTTCTTT

j_call: TRBJ1-4
clone_size: .
d_call: .
v_call: TRBV5-4
cdr3_aa: CASSSDPPETNEKLFF
cdr3_nt: TGTGCCAGCAGCTCGGACCCACCCGAAACTAATGAAAAACTGTTTTTT

j_call: TRBJ2-5
clone_size: once
d_call: .
v_call: TRBV29-1
cdr3_aa: CSVVQGEETQYF
cdr3_nt: TGCAGCGTAGTACAGGGAGAAGAGACCCAGTACTTC

j_call: TRBJ1-3
clone_size: .
d_call: .
v_call: TRBV5-1
cdr3_aa: CASSSDSSGNTIYF
cdr3_nt: TGCGCCAGCAGCTCGGACAGCTCTGGAAACACCATATATTTT

j_call: TRBJ1-3
clone_size: .
d_call: .
v_call: TRBV2
cdr3_aa: CASSGVNTIYF
cdr3_nt: TGTGCCAGCAGTGGAGTGAACACCATATATTTT

j_call: TRBJ2-2
clone_size: .
d_call: TRBD2
v_call: TRBV3-1/TRBV3-2
cdr3_aa: CASGRRGDTGELFF
cdr3_nt: TGTGCCAGCGGAAGGCGGGGGGACACCGGGGAGCTGTTTTTT

j_call: TRBJ1-5
clone_size: .
d_call: .
v_call: TRBV16
cdr3_aa: CASSQSGRNQPQHF
cdr3_nt: TGTGCCAGCAGCCAATCTGGAAGGAATCAGCCCCAGCATTTT

j_call: TRBJ1-1
clone_size: .
d_call: .
v_call: TRBV19
cdr3_aa: CASSIDTQSFF
cdr3_nt: TGTGCCAGTAGTATAGACACTCAGTCTTTCTTT